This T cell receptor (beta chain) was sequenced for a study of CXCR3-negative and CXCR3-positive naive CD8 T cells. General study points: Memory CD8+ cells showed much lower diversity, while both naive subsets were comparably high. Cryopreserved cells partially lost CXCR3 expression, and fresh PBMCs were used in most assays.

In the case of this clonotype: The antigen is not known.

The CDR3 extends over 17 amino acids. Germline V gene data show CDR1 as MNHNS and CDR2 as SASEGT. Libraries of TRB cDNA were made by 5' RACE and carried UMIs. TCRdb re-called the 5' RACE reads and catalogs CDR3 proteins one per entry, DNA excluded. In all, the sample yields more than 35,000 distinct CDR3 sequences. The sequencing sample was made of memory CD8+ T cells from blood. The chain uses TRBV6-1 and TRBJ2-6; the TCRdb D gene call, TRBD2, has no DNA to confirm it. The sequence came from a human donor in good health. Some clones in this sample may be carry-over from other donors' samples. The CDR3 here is CASSEVLGGSGANVLTF.